This T cell receptor beta chain emerged from a study of blood T cell repertoires in COVID-19 (dated by TCRdb to 2018 to 2021). Background for the entire study: Collaborator samples came from the United States, Italy and Spain and covered acute and convalescent phases of COVID-19. The material from the prospective study consisted of cDNA or gDNA derived from T cells, B-cell-depleted T cells, or PBMCs. Subjects who had been exposed to COVID-19, were actively infected with it, or had recovered from it provided the deeply sampled blood TCRbeta repertoires that made up the dataset. The repertoires were released in a freely available public database intended as a resource for research on the immune response to SARS-CoV-2. The samples were drawn from the first 160 participants of the ongoing ImmuneRACE study and from 1,254 subjects provided by 6 global collaborators. Nearly every sample came with metadata listing a de-identified subject ID, COVID-19 status, age in years and sex. Where HLA class I and class II types were available, the types were taken from metadata supplied by the sample provider, not from assay-based typing. Broad study findings and their caveats: The quantity of clinical and demographic metadata differed by source and by participant and was supplied without curation.

Whole blood was collected in K2EDTA tubes by collaborating institutions according to the institutions' own protocols. For TCRbeta analysis, collaborators shipped samples in one of three forms: frozen whole blood, isolated PBMCs, or DNA extracted from either of those sample types. V is cut by 3 bases and J by 3 bases, and the space between the germline ends is 14 bases. CDR1 and CDR2 were assigned from the germline V gene as KGHSH and LQKENI. Including the terminal cysteine and phenylalanine, the CDR3 comprises 15 residues. The read is trimmed to its CDR3 DNA, 45 bases read in frame from base 1. TCRbeta CDR3 regions were amplified from genomic DNA using the immunoSEQ Assay, a bias-controlled multiplex PCR. The study's processing was this. The number of nucleated cells in each sample was estimated from the amplification of reference gene primers within the assay. To quantify the absolute abundance of each unique TCRbeta CDR3 rearrangement, sequence reads were collapsed and filtered. For each sample, productive Simpson clonality was calculated by taking the square root of Simpson's diversity index across productive rearrangements. Imported from immuneACCESS, the table was reduced by TCRdb to in-frame sequences with V and J called. These copies leave out some clones; in studies compared against another copy, an unresolved V gene accounts for under half, and the cause of the remainder is not known. From that table come the V and J calls and clone size; the DNA was used to work out D and trimming. A total of 150,000 to 200,000 clones appear in this sample, around two thirds of them only once. The ten largest make up 3% of the sample.

Concerning this clone itself: It lacks a known antigen. Base qualities are missing; no much larger clone stands one base away.

Rearrangement joined TRBV18 to TRBJ1-2, with TRBD1 perhaps the D gene, on 5 matching bases. This clonotype was obtained from a woman older than 75 with acute or convalescent COVID-19. Sequencing was carried out using peripheral blood. At the DNA level, the sequence is TGTGCCAGCTCACCTCAGGGATCGGGCGACTATGGCTACACCTTC. Its product reads: CASSPQGSGDYGYTF.